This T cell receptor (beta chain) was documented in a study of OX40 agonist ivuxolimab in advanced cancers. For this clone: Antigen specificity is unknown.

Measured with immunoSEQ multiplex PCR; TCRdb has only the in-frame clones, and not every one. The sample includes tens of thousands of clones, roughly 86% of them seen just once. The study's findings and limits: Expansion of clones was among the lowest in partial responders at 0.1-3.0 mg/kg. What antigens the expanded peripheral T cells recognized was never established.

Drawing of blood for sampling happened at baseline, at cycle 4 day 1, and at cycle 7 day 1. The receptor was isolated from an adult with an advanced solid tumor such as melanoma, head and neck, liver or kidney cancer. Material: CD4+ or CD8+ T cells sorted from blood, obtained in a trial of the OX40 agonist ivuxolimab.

The CDR3 bases are TGTGCCAGCTCACCACAGCAGGTTTTCTACGAGCAGTACTTC. Its protein product is CASSPQQVFYEQYF. The chain is built from TRBV18 and TRBJ2-7, with D hard to call. The germline V gene encodes CDR1 KGHSH and CDR2 LQKENI. V was clipped by 1 base and J by 3 bases, with 10 bases between them. This CDR3 contains 14 residues.